This T cell receptor beta chain was captured by sequencing in a study of OX40 agonist ivuxolimab in advanced cancers. Study at large: Mean age around 60 years, range roughly 23 to 79; 82.7% male.

The germline gives CDR1 SGHDN, CDR2 FVKESK. The CDR3 is made up of 16 amino acids. V was trimmed by 2 bases and J by 4 bases, leaving 15 bases between them. The repertoire was sequenced with immunoSEQ multiplex PCR; TCRdb's copy has only in-frame clones and lacks some. The sample consists of some 60,000 clones, about 83% of them appearing once. This clonotype originated in an adult with an advanced solid tumor such as melanoma, head and neck, liver or kidney cancer. The gene calls are TRBV14 and TRBJ1-3; D may be TRBD1 (5 bases). This sample comprised CD4+ or CD8+ T cells sorted from blood, obtained in a trial of the OX40 agonist ivuxolimab. This CDR3 is CASSQRSGGSGNTIYF. The CDR3 nucleotides are TGTGCCAGCAGCCAAAGGAGTGGGGGGTCCGGAAACACCATATATTTT.